The 24 T cell receptor beta chains given below trace back to one sample, sequenced in a study of long-term antiretroviral therapy in people with HIV. The assay used was immunoSEQ (version v3.0), run at survey level. Assay used: immunoSEQ multiplex PCR; TCRdb lists only in-frame clones, some missing. This table holds 20,000 to 25,000 clones, 85% to 90% found once. The specimen was unsorted PBMCs, collected 2.3 years after starting antiretroviral therapy. Every receptor here comes from a man between 60 and 75 years old with HIV.

The V call is TRBV30, the J call TRBJ1-6, with 7 bases matching TRBD1. Unmatched junction bases numbered 15, after V lost 3 bases and J lost 7 bases. The CDR3 is 17 residues long. The V gene's germline CDR1 is GTSNPN and CDR2 SVGIG (reference sequence). CDR3 residues: CAWRRMWTGTQNSPLHF. The CDR3 DNA is TGTGCCTGGAGAAGAATGTGGACAGGAACGCAAAATTCACCCCTCCACTTT.

The chain is built from TRBV30 and TRBJ1-5, with TRBD1 matching over 8 bases. CDR3 length: 18 amino acids. With 3 bases clipped from V and 0 bases from J, the junction kept 13 bases outside the gene matches. The germline V gene has CDR1 GTSNPN and CDR2 SVGIG (reference sequence). The CDR3: CAWSRGQGGAYSNQPQHF. In nucleotides, the CDR3 is TGTGCCTGGAGCCGTGGACAGGGAGGTGCATATAGCAATCAGCCCCAGCATTTT. Filled out from reference TRBV30 and TRBJ1-5, the complete variable domain reads SQTIHQWPATLVQPVGSPLSLECTVEGTSNPNLYWYRQAAGRGLQLLFYSVGIGQISSEVPQNLSASRPQDRQFILSSKKLLLSDSGFYLCAWSRGQGGAYSNQPQHFGDGTRLSIL.

The rearrangement uses TRBV7-2 and TRBJ2-3, with D uncertain. Trimming took 3 bases from V and 0 from J, leaving 10 bases between them. This CDR3 comprises 15 residues. The germline V gene encodes CDR1 SGHTA and CDR2 FQGNSA. DNA for the CDR3: TGTGCCAGCAGCTTTACGGTGGCGAGCACAGATACGCAGTATTTT. This sequence encodes CASSFTVASTDTQYF.

The chain has TRBV15 and TRBJ2-5, with D perhaps TRBD1 (6 bases). Between the trimmed V and J ends, which lost 2 bases and 0 bases, there was a span of 7 bases. Germline lookup yields CDR1 LNHNV and CDR2 YYDKDF (reference sequence). This CDR3 is 14 amino acids long. The DNA for the CDR3 is TGTGCCACCAGCAGATCAGGGGACCAAGAGACCCAGTACTTC. This gives the protein CATSRSGDQETQYF. Drawing the rest from reference TRBV15 and TRBJ2-5, the complete variable domain is DAMVIQNPRYQVTQFGKPVTLSCSQTLNHNVMYWYQQKSSQAPKLLFHYYDKDFNNEADTPDNFQSRRPNTSFCFLDIRSPGLGDTAMYLCATSRSGDQETQYFGPGTRLLVL.

The chain couples TRBV27 to TRBJ2-2; TRBD2 matches 8 bases. Germline V gene sequence: CDR1 MNHEY, CDR2 SMNVEV (reference sequence). The V gene end was trimmed by 5 bases and the J gene end by 7 bases; junction bases not matched to a gene: 6. This CDR3 comprises 14 residues. CDR3 residues: CASSPRAGGGELFF. For the CDR3, the DNA is TGTGCCAGCAGTCCCCGGGCGGGGGGCGGGGAGCTGTTTTTT.

The J gene is TRBJ2-5, the V gene TRBV5-1, with 11 positions matching TRBD2. V lost 2 bases, J lost 0 bases, and 6 bases stayed unmatched. The germline gives CDR1 SGHRS, CDR2 YFSETQ. The CDR3 totals 17 residues. The CDR3 DNA reads TGCGCCAGCAGCTTTGGGCGACTAGCGGGAAACCAAGAGACCCAGTACTTC. Its protein is CASSFGRLAGNQETQYF.

The V call is TRBV27, the J call TRBJ2-7; D unclear. Germline-derived CDR1 and CDR2 are MNHEY and SMNVEV (reference sequence). The V end lost 6 bases, the J end lost 6 bases, and 15 bases lay between the germline ends. The length of the CDR3 is 13 residues. The CDR3 is CASSRIGRSEQYF. The CDR3 DNA is TGTGCCAGCAGCCGAATAGGGCGGTCCGAGCAGTACTTC.

J is TRBJ1-2 and V is TRBV28; D remains unclear. Per the germline V gene, CDR1 is MDHEN and CDR2 is SYDVKM. Trimming stripped 2 bases from V and 7 bases from J, with 8 bases between. The CDR3 spans 12 residues. CDR3 in amino acids: CASSLGVGGYTF. The CDR3 bases are TGTGCCAGCAGTTTAGGCGTGGGTGGCTACACCTTC.

V is TRBV14 and J is TRBJ2-1; TRBD1 might be the D (6 bases). The germline gives CDR1 SGHDN, CDR2 FVKESK. CDR3 size: 17 residues. With 0 bases removed from V and 0 bases from J, the gap between germline ends came to 12 bases. DNA of the CDR3: TGTGCCAGCAGCCAAGATAGGGGACACAGCTCCTACAATGAGCAGTTCTTC. Translation gives CASSQDRGHSSYNEQFF.

This clone was picked up one time. The V and J genes are TRBV29-1 and TRBJ2-1; 8 nucleotides agree with TRBD2. This CDR3 region has 16 residues. The V gene's germline CDR1 is SQVTM and CDR2 ANQGSEA. V lost 5 bases to trimming and J lost 6 bases; unmatched junction nucleotides: 15. The CDR3 sequence: CSVKSGGLGGFNEQFF. For the CDR3, the DNA is TGCAGCGTTAAATCTGGGGGACTAGGTGGATTCAATGAGCAGTTCTTC.

The chain couples TRBV5-1 to TRBJ1-4, with 10 bases lining up with TRBD1. The trim removed 4 bases at V and 8 bases at J, leaving 8 bases unmatched. In germline, CDR1 is SGHRS, CDR2 YFSETQ. This CDR3 has 15 amino acids. CDR3 amino acids: CASSSTGTGAEKLFF. The CDR3 nucleotides read TGCGCCAGCAGCAGCACCGGGACAGGGGCGGAAAAACTGTTTTTT.

This chain uses TRBV7-3 with TRBJ2-3; 7 bases align to TRBD2. Trimming removed 4 bases from V and 4 bases from J; junction bases left unmatched: 2. Germline-derived CDR1 and CDR2 are SGHTA and FQGTGA. This CDR3 region has 13 residues. The CDR3 protein is CASSSSGADTQYF. CDR3 coding DNA: TGTGCCAGCAGCTCTAGCGGCGCAGATACGCAGTATTTT.

This chain uses TRBV18 with TRBJ2-1; D uncertain. Germline V gene data show CDR1 as KGHSH and CDR2 as LQKENI. Trimming pared 3 bases from V and 7 bases from J, leaving 4 bases between. The CDR3 contains 11 residues. CDR3 nucleotide sequence: TGTGCCAGCTCACCCGTAAATGAGCAGTTCTTC. This sequence encodes CASSPVNEQFF.

The chain has TRBV18 and TRBJ2-5; TRBD1 matches at 9 bases. Germline V lookup: CDR1 KGHSH, CDR2 LQKENI. The CDR3 sequence is 14 residues long. J was trimmed by 4 bases and V by 5 bases; bases with no gene match: 5. The CDR3 reads CASSSLGQGETQYF. CDR3 coding DNA: TGTGCCAGCTCATCACTGGGACAGGGAGAGACCCAGTACTTC.

This sequence joins TRBV7-9 and TRBJ2-5; D remains unclear. Germline V gives CDR1 SEHNR, CDR2 FQNEAQ (reference sequence). The CDR3 length is 19 residues. With 0 bases removed from V and 5 bases from J, the gap between germline ends came to 25 bases. CDR3: CASSLAALVSLFIQETQYF. CDR3 DNA: TGTGCCAGCAGCTTAGCTGCCCTTGTGTCCCTTTTTATACAGGAGACCCAGTACTTC. Full variable domain (remainder filled in from reference TRBV7-9 and TRBJ2-5): DTGVSQNPRHKITKRGQNVTFRCDPISEHNRLYWYRQTLGQGPEFLTYFQNEAQLEKSRLLSDRFSAERPKGSFSTLEIQRTEQGDSAMYLCASSLAALVSLFIQETQYFGPGTRLLVL.

This clone was found once. J is TRBJ1-4 and V is TRBV18, with 7 bases matching TRBD1. V gave up 8 bases and J gave up 7 bases; unmatched junction bases: 10. The CDR3 loop spans 14 amino acids. CDR1 is KGHSH and CDR2 is LQKENI in the germline V gene. The CDR3, as DNA: TGTGCCAGCCGCCGACAGGGAGGTGGTGAAAAACTGTTTTTT. It codes for CASRRQGGGEKLFF.

The chain is built from TRBV5-4 and TRBJ2-7; 11 bases are a match to TRBD1. V dropped 0 bases and J dropped 3; count of bases not matched to a gene: 5. Germline V gene sequence: CDR1 SGHNT, CDR2 YYREEE (reference sequence). The length of the CDR3 is 16 residues. Written as DNA, the CDR3 is TGTGCCAGCAGCTTGGGCGGACAGGGGGCTTTCTACGAGCAGTACTTC. Its translation: CASSLGGQGAFYEQYF.

Concerning this clone: The junction departs from germline at one end; a sequencing error may be responsible. The DNA of the CDR3 is TGTGCCTGGATCCGGCCAGGGGGCTATGGCCACACCTTC. It specifies CAWIRPGGYGHTF. V usage is TRBV30 and J usage is TRBJ1-2, with 8 bases matching TRBD1. The germline V gene encodes CDR1 GTSNPN and CDR2 SVGIG (reference sequence). The CDR3 has 13 amino acids. Together with reference TRBV30 and TRBJ1-2, the CDR3 gives the full variable domain: SQTIHQWPATLVQPVGSPLSLECTVEGTSNPNLYWYRQAAGRGLQLLFYSVGIGQISSEVPQNLSASRPQDRQFILSSKKLLLSDSGFYLCAWIRPGGYGHTFGSGTRLTVV.

This clone occurred a few times. The chain is built from TRBV5-1 and TRBJ2-1; TRBD1 matches at 7 bases. This CDR3 is built from 12 residues. Germline CDR1 reads SGHRS; CDR2 reads YFSETQ. V was pared by 4 bases and J by 6 bases, with 1 base of the junction left unmatched. CDR3 in amino acids: CASSGDSNEQFF. The CDR3 DNA sequence: TGCGCCAGCAGCGGGGACAGCAATGAGCAGTTCTTC.

V is TRBV28 and J is TRBJ1-5, with TRBD1 matching 9 bases. Germline V CDR1 and CDR2: MDHEN, SYDVKM. The CDR3 sequence is 14 residues long. The V gene end was trimmed by 5 bases and the J gene end by 4 bases; junction bases not matched to a gene: 3. The CDR3 DNA follows: TGTGCCAGCAGTCTGGGACAGGGTAATCAGCCCCAGCATTTT. Translated, it gives CASSLGQGNQPQHF.

The V call is TRBV5-1, the J call TRBJ1-3; D is perhaps TRBD1 (6 bases). Germline V gene data show CDR1 as SGHRS and CDR2 as YFSETQ. The CDR3 has 16 amino acids. V lost 2 bases and J 2 bases, leaving 14 bases between the germline ends. DNA for the CDR3: TGCGCCAGCAGCTTAGCGGGGGCGATAGCTGGAAACACCATATATTTT. The encoded protein is CASSLAGAIAGNTIYF.

This chain uses TRBV5-1 with TRBJ2-7; 7 nucleotides line up with TRBD2. Germline V CDR1 and CDR2: SGHRS, YFSETQ. J lost 7 bases, V lost 0 bases, and 7 bases had no gene match. CDR3 length equals 14 residues. CDR3 DNA: TGCGCCAGCAGCTTGGAGGCAGCGGGGAGGGAGCAGTACTTC. This encodes CASSLEAAGREQYF.

The chain joins TRBV4-1 to TRBJ2-5; D may be TRBD2 (6 bases). CDR1 is MGHRA and CDR2 is YSYEKL in the germline V gene. Trimming removed 8 bases at V and 5 bases at J, with 21 bases between. CDR3 length: 15 residues. CDR3 sequence reads: CASSRGSGEAETQYF. CDR3 in DNA: TGCGCCAGCTCCCGAGGTAGCGGAGAGGCGGAGACCCAGTACTTC.

Remarks on this clone: One junction end does not reproduce the germline sequence, and a read error may be involved. The chain combines TRBV20-1 with TRBJ2-7; D gene unclear. CDR3 length equals 11 residues. Germline lookup yields CDR1 DFQATT and CDR2 SNEGSKA (reference sequence). CDR3: CSARDQTLIGF. Written as DNA, the CDR3 is TGCAGTGCTAGAGATCAGACGTTAATCGGATTC.